This T cell receptor (beta chain) was captured in a study of T cell responses to AZD1222 COVID-19 vaccine. General observations from the study: Along spike, vaccine-associated CD4 TCRs were found throughout, with dominance at 160-218 and 743-854. The donor group comprised mostly white British people and more females; the analysis possibly underestimated clonal diversity. Recipients of AZD1222 seropositive at baseline numbered only five or six.

Notes on this clone: Its specificity is unknown.

This table comes from immunoSEQ multiplex PCR, and its TCRdb copy is limited to in-frame clones, with some not included. Of about 99,000 clones listed, roughly nine tenths are singletons. There are 15 residues in the CDR3. The V end was cut by 0 bases, the J end by 6 bases, with 12 bases between. In germline, CDR1 is SGHNT, CDR2 YYREEE (reference sequence). This clonotype was obtained from an adult in good health. The source material was peripheral blood, sampled on day 0 of AZD1222 vaccination. The chain combines TRBV5-4 with TRBJ2-2; D is undetermined. CDR3 coding DNA: TGTGCCAGCAGCTTGGGGGGTCGAAGCCCCGGGGAGCTGTTTTTT. It yields the protein CASSLGGRSPGELFF.